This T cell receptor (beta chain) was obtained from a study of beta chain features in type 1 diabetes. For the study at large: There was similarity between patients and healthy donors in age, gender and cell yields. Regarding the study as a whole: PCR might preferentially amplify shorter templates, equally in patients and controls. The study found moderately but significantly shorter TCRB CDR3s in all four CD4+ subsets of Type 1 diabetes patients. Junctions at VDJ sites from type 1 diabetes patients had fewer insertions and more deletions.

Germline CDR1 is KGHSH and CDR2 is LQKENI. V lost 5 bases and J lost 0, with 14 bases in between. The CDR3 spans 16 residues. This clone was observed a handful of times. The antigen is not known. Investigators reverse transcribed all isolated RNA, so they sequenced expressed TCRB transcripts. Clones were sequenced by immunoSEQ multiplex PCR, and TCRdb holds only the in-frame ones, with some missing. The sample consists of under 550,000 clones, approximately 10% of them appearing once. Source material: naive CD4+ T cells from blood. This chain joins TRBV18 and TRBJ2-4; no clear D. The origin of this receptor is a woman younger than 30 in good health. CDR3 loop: CASSEQKLIAKNIQYF. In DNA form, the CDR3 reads TGTGCCAGCTCAGAACAGAAACTAATAGCCAAAAACATTCAGTACTTC.